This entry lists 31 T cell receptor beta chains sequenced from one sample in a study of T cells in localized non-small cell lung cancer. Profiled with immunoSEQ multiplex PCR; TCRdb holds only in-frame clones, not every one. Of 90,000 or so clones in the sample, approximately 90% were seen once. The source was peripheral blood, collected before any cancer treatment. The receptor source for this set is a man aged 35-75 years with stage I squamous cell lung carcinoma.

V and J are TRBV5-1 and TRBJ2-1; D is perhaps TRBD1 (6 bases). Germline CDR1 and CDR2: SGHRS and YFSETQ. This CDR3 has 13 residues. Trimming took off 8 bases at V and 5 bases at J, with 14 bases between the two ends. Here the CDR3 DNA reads TGCGCCAGTAACCGGGACATTGACAATGAGCAGTTCTTC. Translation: CASNRDIDNEQFF.

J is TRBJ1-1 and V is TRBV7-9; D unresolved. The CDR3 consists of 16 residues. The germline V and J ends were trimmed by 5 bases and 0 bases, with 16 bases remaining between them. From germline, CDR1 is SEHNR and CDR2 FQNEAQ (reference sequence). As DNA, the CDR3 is TGTGCCAGCAGCGCGCCAGGCGCCTGGGTGAACACTGAAGCTTTCTTT. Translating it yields CASSAPGAWVNTEAFF. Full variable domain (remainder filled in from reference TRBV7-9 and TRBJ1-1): DTGVSQNPRHKITKRGQNVTFRCDPISEHNRLYWYRQTLGQGPEFLTYFQNEAQLEKSRLLSDRFSAERPKGSFSTLEIQRTEQGDSAMYLCASSAPGAWVNTEAFFGQGTRLTVV.

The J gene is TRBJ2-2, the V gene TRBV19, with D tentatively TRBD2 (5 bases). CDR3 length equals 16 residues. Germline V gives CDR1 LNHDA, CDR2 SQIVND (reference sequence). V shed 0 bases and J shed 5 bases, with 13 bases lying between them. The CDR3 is CASSIDRRWETGELFF. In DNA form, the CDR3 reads TGTGCCAGTAGTATAGATCGGAGATGGGAGACCGGGGAGCTGTTTTTT.

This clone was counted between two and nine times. CDR3 protein: CASEGTGNTEAFF. For the CDR3, the DNA is TGTGCCAGCGAAGGGACAGGGAACACTGAAGCTTTCTTT. The gene calls are TRBV2 and TRBJ1-1; 8 nucleotides agree with TRBD1. V trimming: 8 bases; J trimming: 1 base; junction bases outside the gene matches: 3. Germline V gives CDR1 SNHLY, CDR2 FYNNEI. This CDR3 has 13 amino acids. The complete variable domain, with remaining parts taken from reference TRBV2 and TRBJ1-1, reads EPEVTQTPSHQVTQMGQEVILRCVPISNHLYFYWYRQILGQKVEFLVSFYNNEISEKSEIFDDQFSVERPDGSNFTLKIRSTKLEDSAMYFCASEGTGNTEAFFGQGTRLTVV.

CDR3 sequence: CASSEYSMSNNSPLHF. CDR3 nucleotide sequence: TGTGCCAGCAGCGAGTATTCAATGAGTAATAATTCACCCCTCCACTTT. This chain uses TRBV9 with TRBJ1-6, with no clear D. The ends were cut back, 3 bases at V and 5 bases at J, with 15 bases in the middle. The CDR3 is 16 amino acids. Germline CDR1 and CDR2: SGDLS and YYNGEE.

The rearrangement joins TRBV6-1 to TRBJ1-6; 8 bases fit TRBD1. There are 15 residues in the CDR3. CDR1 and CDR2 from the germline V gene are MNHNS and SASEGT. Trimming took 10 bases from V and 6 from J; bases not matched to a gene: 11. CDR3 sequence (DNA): TGTGCCATACCGTCGCGGACAGGGTTTAATTCACCCCTCCACTTT. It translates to CAIPSRTGFNSPLHF.

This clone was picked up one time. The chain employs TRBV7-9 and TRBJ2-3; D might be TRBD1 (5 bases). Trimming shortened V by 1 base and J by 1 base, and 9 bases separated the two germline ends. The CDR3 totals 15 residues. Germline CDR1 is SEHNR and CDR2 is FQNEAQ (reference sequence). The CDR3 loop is CASSLGGRRTDTQYF. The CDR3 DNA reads TGTGCCAGCAGCTTAGGGGGCAGGCGCACAGATACGCAGTATTTT.

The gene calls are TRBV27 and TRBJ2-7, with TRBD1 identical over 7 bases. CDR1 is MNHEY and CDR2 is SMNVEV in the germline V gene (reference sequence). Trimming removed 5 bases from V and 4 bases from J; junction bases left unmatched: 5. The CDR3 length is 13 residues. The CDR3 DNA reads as TGTGCCAGCAGTCCCGGGACAGCGTACGAGCAGTACTTC. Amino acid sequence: CASSPGTAYEQYF.

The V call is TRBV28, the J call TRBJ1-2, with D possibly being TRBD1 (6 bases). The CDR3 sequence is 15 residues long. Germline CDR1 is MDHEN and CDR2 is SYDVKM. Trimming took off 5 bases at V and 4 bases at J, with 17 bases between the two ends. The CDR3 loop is CASSTPQGWIYGYTF. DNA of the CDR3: TGTGCCAGCAGTACCCCCCAGGGGTGGATCTATGGCTACACCTTC.

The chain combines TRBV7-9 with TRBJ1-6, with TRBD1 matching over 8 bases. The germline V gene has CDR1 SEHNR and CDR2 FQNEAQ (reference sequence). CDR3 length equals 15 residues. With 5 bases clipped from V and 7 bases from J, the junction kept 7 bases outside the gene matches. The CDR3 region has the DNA TGTGCCAGCAGCCCTTGGGACAGGTCCAATTCACCCCTCCACTTT. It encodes CASSPWDRSNSPLHF.

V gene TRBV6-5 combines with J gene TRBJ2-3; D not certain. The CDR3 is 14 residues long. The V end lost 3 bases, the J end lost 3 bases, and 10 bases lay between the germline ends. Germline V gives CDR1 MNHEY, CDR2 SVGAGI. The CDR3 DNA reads TGTGCCAGCAGTTATCAACTGGGGACAGATACGCAGTATTTT. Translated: CASSYQLGTDTQYF.

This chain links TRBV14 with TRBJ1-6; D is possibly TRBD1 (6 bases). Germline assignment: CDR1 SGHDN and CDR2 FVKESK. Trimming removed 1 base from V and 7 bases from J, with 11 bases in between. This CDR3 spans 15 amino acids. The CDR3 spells CASSQVQGTNSPLHF. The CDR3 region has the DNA TGTGCCAGCAGCCAAGTGCAGGGGACGAATTCACCCCTCCACTTT.

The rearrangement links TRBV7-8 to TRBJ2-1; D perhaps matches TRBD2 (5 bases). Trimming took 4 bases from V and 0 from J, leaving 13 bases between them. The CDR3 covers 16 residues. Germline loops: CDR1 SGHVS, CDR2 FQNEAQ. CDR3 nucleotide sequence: TGTGCCAGCAGCTGGTCTAGCCTAAGCTCCTACAATGAGCAGTTCTTC. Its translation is CASSWSSLSSYNEQFF. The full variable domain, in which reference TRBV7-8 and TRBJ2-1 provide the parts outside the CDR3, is GAGVSQSPRYKVAKRGQDVALRCDPISGHVSLFWYQQALGQGPEFLTYFQNEAQLDKSGLPSDRFFAERPEGSVSTLKIQRTQQEDSAVYLCASSWSSLSSYNEQFFGPGTRLTVL.

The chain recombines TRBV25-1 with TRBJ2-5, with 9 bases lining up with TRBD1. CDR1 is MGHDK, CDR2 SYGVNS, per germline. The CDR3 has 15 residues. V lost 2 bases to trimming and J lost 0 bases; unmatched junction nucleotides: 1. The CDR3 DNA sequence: TGTGCCAGCAGTGAAGGGACAGGGTACCAAGAGACCCAGTACTTC. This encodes CASSEGTGYQETQYF.

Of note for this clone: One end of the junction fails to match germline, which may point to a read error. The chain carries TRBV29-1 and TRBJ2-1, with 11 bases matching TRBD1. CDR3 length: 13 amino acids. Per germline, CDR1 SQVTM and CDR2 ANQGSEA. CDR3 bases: TGCAGCGCCTGGGACAGGGAGGGGACAGGGGGTCTCTTC. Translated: CSAWDREGTGGLF.

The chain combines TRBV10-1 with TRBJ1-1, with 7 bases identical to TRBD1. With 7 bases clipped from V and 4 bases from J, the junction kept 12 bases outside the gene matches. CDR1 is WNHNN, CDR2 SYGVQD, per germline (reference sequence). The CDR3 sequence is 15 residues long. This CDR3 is CASTETGRGPTEAFF. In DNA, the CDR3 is TGCGCCAGCACCGAGACAGGGAGGGGGCCCACTGAAGCTTTCTTT.

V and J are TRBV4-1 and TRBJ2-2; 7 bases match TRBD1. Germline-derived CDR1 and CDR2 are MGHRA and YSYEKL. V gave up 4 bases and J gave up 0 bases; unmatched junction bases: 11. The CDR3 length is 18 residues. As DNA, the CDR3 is TGCGCCAGCAGCCCAGCCGGAAGGGGGCCGGCGAACACCGGGGAGCTGTTTTTT. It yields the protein CASSPAGRGPANTGELFF.

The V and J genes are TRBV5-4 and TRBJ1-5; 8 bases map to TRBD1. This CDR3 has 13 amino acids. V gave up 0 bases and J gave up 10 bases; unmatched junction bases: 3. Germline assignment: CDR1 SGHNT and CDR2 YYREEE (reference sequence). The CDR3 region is CASSLGQGIPQHF. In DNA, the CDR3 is TGTGCCAGCAGCTTGGGACAGGGGATCCCCCAGCATTTT.

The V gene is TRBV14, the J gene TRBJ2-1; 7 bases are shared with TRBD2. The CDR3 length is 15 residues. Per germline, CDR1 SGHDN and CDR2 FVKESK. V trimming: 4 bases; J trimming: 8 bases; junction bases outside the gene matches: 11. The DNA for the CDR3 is TGTGCCAGCAGCCGAAGTGCTAGCGGCTGGGATGAGCAGTTCTTC. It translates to CASSRSASGWDEQFF.

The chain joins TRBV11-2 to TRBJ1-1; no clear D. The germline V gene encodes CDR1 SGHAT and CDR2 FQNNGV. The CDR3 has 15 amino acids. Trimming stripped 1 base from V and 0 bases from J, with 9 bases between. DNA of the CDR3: TGTGCCAGCAGCTTAGTTGTCAACATGAACACTGAAGCTTTCTTT. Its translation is CASSLVVNMNTEAFF.

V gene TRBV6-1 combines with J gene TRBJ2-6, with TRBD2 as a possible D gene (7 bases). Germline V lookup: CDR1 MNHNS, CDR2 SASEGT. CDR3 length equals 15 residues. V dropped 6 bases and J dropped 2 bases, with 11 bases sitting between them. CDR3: CASSTGGAGANVLTF. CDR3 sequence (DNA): TGTGCCAGCAGCACGGGGGGCGCTGGGGCCAACGTCCTGACTTTC.

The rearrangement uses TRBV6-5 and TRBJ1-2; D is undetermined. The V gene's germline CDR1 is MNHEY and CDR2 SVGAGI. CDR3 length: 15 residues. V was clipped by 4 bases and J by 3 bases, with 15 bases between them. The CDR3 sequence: CASSSRVNSDYGYTF. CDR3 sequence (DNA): TGTGCCAGCAGTTCCCGGGTTAACTCCGACTATGGCTACACCTTC.

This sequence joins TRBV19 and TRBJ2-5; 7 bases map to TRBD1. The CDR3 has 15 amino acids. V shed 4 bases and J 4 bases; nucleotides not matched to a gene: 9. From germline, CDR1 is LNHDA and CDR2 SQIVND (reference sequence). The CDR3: CASSTGQDRGETQYF. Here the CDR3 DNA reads TGTGCCAGTAGTACCGGACAGGACCGGGGAGAGACCCAGTACTTC.

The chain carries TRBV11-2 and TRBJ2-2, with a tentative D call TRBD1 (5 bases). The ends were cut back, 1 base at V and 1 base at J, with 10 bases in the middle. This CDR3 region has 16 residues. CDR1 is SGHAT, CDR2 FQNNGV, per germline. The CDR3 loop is CASSLASGWNTGELFF. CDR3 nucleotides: TGTGCCAGCAGCTTAGCATCAGGGTGGAACACCGGGGAGCTGTTTTTT.

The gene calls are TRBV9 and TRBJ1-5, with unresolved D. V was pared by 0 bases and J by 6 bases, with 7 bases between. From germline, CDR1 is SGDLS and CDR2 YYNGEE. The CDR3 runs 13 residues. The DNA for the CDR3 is TGTGCCAGCAGCGTAGGACCGGGTCAGCCCCAGCATTTT. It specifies CASSVGPGQPQHF.

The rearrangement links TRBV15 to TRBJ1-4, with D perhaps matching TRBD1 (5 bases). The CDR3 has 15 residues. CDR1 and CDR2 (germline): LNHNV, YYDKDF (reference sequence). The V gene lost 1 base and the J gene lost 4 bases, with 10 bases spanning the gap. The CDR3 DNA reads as TGTGCCACCAGCAGAGTGGGACGAGATAATGAAAAACTGTTTTTT. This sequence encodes CATSRVGRDNEKLFF.

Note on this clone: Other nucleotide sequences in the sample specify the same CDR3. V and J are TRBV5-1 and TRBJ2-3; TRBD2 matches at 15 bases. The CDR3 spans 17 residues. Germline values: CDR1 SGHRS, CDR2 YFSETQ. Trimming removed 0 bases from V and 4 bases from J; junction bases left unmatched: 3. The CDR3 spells CASSLEGLAGGSDTQYF. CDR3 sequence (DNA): TGCGCCAGCAGCTTGGAGGGACTAGCGGGAGGATCAGATACGCAGTATTTT. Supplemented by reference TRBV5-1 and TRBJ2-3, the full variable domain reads KAGVTQTPRYLIKTRGQQVTLSCSPISGHRSVSWYQQTPGQGLQFLFEYFSETQRNKGNFPGRFSGRQFSNSRSEMNVSTLELGDSALYLCASSLEGLAGGSDTQYFGPGTRLTVL.

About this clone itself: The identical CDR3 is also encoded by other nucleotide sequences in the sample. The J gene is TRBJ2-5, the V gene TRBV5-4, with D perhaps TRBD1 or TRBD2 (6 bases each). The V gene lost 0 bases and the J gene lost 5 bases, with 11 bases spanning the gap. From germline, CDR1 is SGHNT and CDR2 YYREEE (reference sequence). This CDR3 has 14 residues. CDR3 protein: CASSLAGAGETQYF. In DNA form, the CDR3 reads TGTGCCAGCAGCTTGGCGGGGGCCGGGGAGACCCAGTACTTC.

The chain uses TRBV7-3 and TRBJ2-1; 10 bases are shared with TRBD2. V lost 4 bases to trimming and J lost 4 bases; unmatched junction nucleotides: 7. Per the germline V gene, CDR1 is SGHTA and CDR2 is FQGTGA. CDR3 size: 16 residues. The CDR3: CASSSPSGGAYNEQFF. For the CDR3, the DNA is TGTGCCAGCAGCTCCCCCAGCGGGGGGGCTTACAATGAGCAGTTCTTC.

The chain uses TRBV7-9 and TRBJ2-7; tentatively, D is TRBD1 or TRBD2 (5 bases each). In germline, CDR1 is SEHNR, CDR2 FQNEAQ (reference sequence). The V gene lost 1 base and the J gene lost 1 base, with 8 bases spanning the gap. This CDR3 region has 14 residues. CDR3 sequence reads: CASSLGGRSYEQYF. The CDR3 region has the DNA TGTGCCAGCAGCTTAGGGGGACGTTCCTACGAGCAGTACTTC.

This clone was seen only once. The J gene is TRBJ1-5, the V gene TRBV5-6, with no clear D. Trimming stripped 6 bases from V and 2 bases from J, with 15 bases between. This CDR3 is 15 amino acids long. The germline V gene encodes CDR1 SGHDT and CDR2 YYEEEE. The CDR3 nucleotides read TGTGCCAGCAACTACGGAGCCGTGGGCAATCAGCCCCAGCATTTT. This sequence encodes CASNYGAVGNQPQHF.